This T cell receptor beta chain comes out of a study of T cells in women clearing cervical HPV infection. Overall study context: Controls' single incident HPV16 infection cleared within 12 months without precancer. Blood came at first lesion visit for cases, post-clearance for controls.

With respect to this clone: The antigen is not known. The read finishes 3 residues shy of the CDR3 end, and the germline J gene is used to complete it.

Profiled with immunoSEQ multiplex PCR; TCRdb holds only in-frame clones, not every one. Seen in this sample are roughly 20,000 clones; the ten most common clones hold less than 3.5%. V dropped 5 bases and J dropped 2 bases, with 9 bases sitting between them. CDR1 is SEHNR and CDR2 is FQNEAQ in the germline V gene (reference sequence). This CDR3 has 13 residues. Findings and caveats of the study: CIN3+ cases had significantly higher TCR richness than controls; evenness did not differ. TRBV6-7 abundance was lower in cases than controls (roughly 0.11% versus 0.16%).

J is TRBJ1-2 and V is TRBV7-9; D not certain. This TCR was recovered from a woman aged 18 to 75 with a cervical HPV16 infection that either progressed to CIN3+ or cleared (not recorded which). Sequenced input: blood buffy coat. Partial CDR3 DNA: TGTGCCAGCAGCCTGACTATCAACTATGGC. Amino acid sequence: CASSLTINYG. The complete CDR3 protein is CASSLTINYGYTF.